The 15 T cell receptor beta chains given below trace back to one sample, sequenced in a study of regulatory T cells in long-lasting Graves disease. To make TCR beta libraries, researchers used iRepertoire HTBI primers and Arm-PCR of CDR3 regions. TCRdb itself ran the multiplex PCR reads through MiXCR, one entry per CDR3 protein. This sample carries approximately 560,000 distinct CDR3 sequences, around 15% of them seen once, and the ten largest clones take more than 10%. Time point here: newly diagnosed GD, antithyroid drugs for less than 3 months. RNA extracted from PBMCs served as the sequencing template. This sample also belongs to another study, concerning T cells in Graves' hyperthyroidism and ophthalmopathy.

The sample was peripheral blood mononuclear cells (PBMCs), taken at new diagnosis, from a patient treated with antithyroid drugs. The origin of the receptors is a man aged 18 to 35 with Graves disease.

The chain has TRBV5-1 and TRBJ2-1; TRBD2 agrees at 10 bases. From germline, CDR1 is SGHRS and CDR2 YFSETQ. This CDR3 contains 14 residues. With V trimmed by 4 bases and J by 8 bases, 6 bases remained unmatched. CDR3 region: CASSGSGGGDEQFF. The CDR3 DNA reads as TGCGCCAGCAGCGGCAGCGGGGGGGGAGATGAGCAGTTCTTC.

The chain uses TRBV4-1 and TRBJ2-6, with 8 nucleotides matching TRBD1. The CDR3 sequence is 19 residues long. V gave up 3 bases and J gave up 0 bases; unmatched junction bases: 10. Per germline, CDR1 MGHRA and CDR2 YSYEKL. The CDR3 DNA follows: TGCGCCAGCAGCCAGGTCTCCAGGGGGCATCGCTCTGGGGCCAACGTCCTGACTTTC. This codes for CASSQVSRGHRSGANVLTF.

The CDR3 reads CASSLGGIPYNEQFF. The CDR3 nucleotides read TGTGCCAGCAGCCTTGGCGGGATCCCCTACAATGAGCAGTTCTTC. The chain joins TRBV9 to TRBJ2-1; D is perhaps TRBD2 (6 bases). The germline CDR1 and CDR2 sequences are SGDLS and YYNGEE. V was shortened by 4 bases and J by 2 bases, with 13 bases between the two germline ends. The CDR3 spans 15 residues.

This chain connects TRBV6-1 to TRBJ2-3; 9 bases fit TRBD1. V was clipped by 6 bases and J by 13 bases; unmatched bases: 8. Germline CDR1 is MNHNS and CDR2 is SASEGT. This CDR3 has 12 residues. Written as DNA, the CDR3 is TGTGCCAGCAGGTTACAGGGGGACAGGGAGTATTTT. Translation gives CASRLQGDREYF.

A few counts support this clonotype. The chain joins TRBV20-1 to TRBJ2-1; D not resolved. The CDR3 is 11 residues long. V dropped 7 bases and J dropped 7 bases, with 11 bases sitting between them. Germline CDR1 DFQATT, CDR2 SNEGSKA (reference sequence). For the CDR3, the DNA is TGCAGTGGCCAGAGGTGGAATGAGCAGTTCTTC. This gives the protein CSGQRWNEQFF.

This clonotype was seen at least ten times. At one of its ends the junction is not consistent with the germline gene, which may arise from a read error. The CDR3: CASSSTSGRETQYF. The CDR3 region has the DNA TGTGCCAGCAGCTCGACTAGCGGGAGGGAGACCCAGTACTTC. V usage is TRBV5-1 and J usage is TRBJ2-5; 13 nucleotides line up with TRBD2. Germline-derived CDR1 and CDR2 are SGHRS and YFSETQ. The CDR3 has 14 amino acids. Filled out from reference TRBV5-1 and TRBJ2-5, the complete variable domain reads KAGVTQTPRYLIKTRGQQVTLSCSPISGHRSVSWYQQTPGQGLQFLFEYFSETQRNKGNFPGRFSGRQFSNSRSEMNVSTLELGDSALYLCASSSTSGRETQYFGPGTRLLVL.

This clonotype has only a few counts. The V and J genes are TRBV7-3 and TRBJ2-1, with 10 bases that match TRBD2. Per the germline V gene, CDR1 is SGHTA and CDR2 is FQGTGA. The CDR3 has 15 residues. J lost 5 bases, V lost 5 bases, and 6 bases had no gene match. Here the CDR3 DNA reads TGTGCCAGCAGCCCTGGACTAGCGGCCCACAATGAGCAGTTCTTC. Protein: CASSPGLAAHNEQFF.

This clonotype was detected ten times or more. The chain is built from TRBV6-1 and TRBJ2-3, with TRBD2 matching over 7 bases. The CDR3 is made up of 14 amino acids. V shed 1 base, J shed 4 bases, and the junction held 2 bases outside the gene matches. Per the germline V gene, CDR1 is MNHNS and CDR2 is SASEGT. The CDR3: CASSEGLAADTQYF. The CDR3 DNA is TGTGCCAGCAGTGAAGGGCTAGCGGCAGATACGCAGTATTTT.

The table lists this clonotype with many counts. V is TRBV2 and J is TRBJ1-1, with TRBD1 as a possible D gene (6 bases). The CDR3 totals 13 residues. Germline CDR1 reads SNHLY; CDR2 reads FYNNEI. Trimming cost V 6 bases and J 1 base, with 9 bases left between them. CDR3 DNA sequence: TGTGCCAGCAGCCGGGACACGAACACTGAAGCTTTCTTT. It codes for CASSRDTNTEAFF.

CDR3 amino acids: CSASRGWDRGEKLFF. The CDR3 bases are TGCAGTGCTAGCCGGGGCTGGGACAGGGGTGAAAAACTGTTTTTT. The V and J genes are TRBV20-1 and TRBJ1-4, with 10 bases identical to TRBD1. This CDR3 comprises 15 residues. The V segment lost 3 bases and the J segment 7 bases; nucleotides outside the gene matches: 8. Germline V gives CDR1 DFQATT, CDR2 SNEGSKA (reference sequence).

This chain joins TRBV9 and TRBJ1-4; 7 bases agree with TRBD1. CDR3 size: 15 residues. Looked up from germline, CDR1 is SGDLS and CDR2 is YYNGEE. The ends lost 0 bases at V and 3 bases at J; junction bases unmatched: 2. The CDR3 here is CASSVGGTANEKLFF. In nucleotides, the CDR3 is TGTGCCAGCAGCGTAGGAGGGACAGCTAATGAAAAACTGTTTTTT.

Points on this clonotype: A much larger clone lies a single base off, so this may be a read error. The chain employs TRBV2 and TRBJ2-7, with D possibly matching TRBD2 (5 bases). Germline-derived CDR1 and CDR2 are SNHLY and FYNNEI. The CDR3 covers 13 residues. CDR3 region: CAGSVEETNEQYF. CDR3 DNA sequence: TGTGCCGGCAGTGTGGAGGAGACAAACGAGCAGTACTTC. The entire variable domain, with the rest obtained from reference TRBV2 and TRBJ2-7, is as follows: EPEVTQTPSHQVTQMGQEVILRCVPISNHLYFYWYRQILGQKVEFLVSFYNNEISEKSEIFDDQFSVERPDGSNFTLKIRSTKLEDSAMYFCAGSVEETNEQYFGPGTRLTVT.

Many counts were recorded for this clonotype. The CDR3 sequence is CASSRTSDAGELFF. The CDR3 DNA reads TGCGCCAGCAGCCGGACTAGCGATGCCGGGGAGCTGTTTTTT. This sequence joins TRBV5-1 and TRBJ2-2; 9 bases match TRBD2. CDR3 length: 14 residues. Germline trimming cut 4 bases from V and 6 bases from J; bases unmatched to any gene: 4. In germline, CDR1 is SGHRS, CDR2 YFSETQ.

The table lists this clonotype with many counts. This chain uses TRBV20-1 with TRBJ2-1, with D perhaps matching TRBD1 (6 bases). V gave up 3 bases and J gave up 7 bases, with 19 bases separating them. CDR3 length: 15 amino acids. Germline-derived CDR1 and CDR2 are DFQATT and SNEGSKA (reference sequence). The CDR3 sequence is CSARWAGTSSNEQFF. The CDR3, as DNA: TGCAGTGCTAGGTGGGCAGGGACATCATCGAATGAGCAGTTCTTC.

This clonotype occurred a few times. A much larger clone lies one base from this, so it may be a read error. The chain recombines TRBV7-8 with TRBJ2-7, with 11 bases fitting TRBD2. Germline trimming cut 4 bases from V and 0 bases from J; bases unmatched to any gene: 8. The CDR3 is 17 residues long. Germline CDR1 SGHVS, CDR2 FQNEAQ. CDR3 in amino acids: CASSSGTSGLNSYEQYF. DNA for the CDR3: TGTGCCAGCAGCTCCGGGACTAGCGGTCTGAACTCCTACGAGCAGTACTTC.